The sequence of this T cell receptor beta chain was determined in a study of control samples from healthy donors and cancer patients. The data were produced by immunoSEQ multiplex PCR, yet TCRdb's version contains in-frame clones alone and is incomplete. The sample holds 60,000 to 85,000 clones, 92% seen once. Germline loops: CDR1 SGHRS, CDR2 YFSETQ. V was cut by 4 bases and J by 3 bases, with 17 bases left in between. The CDR3 contains 16 residues. The chain uses TRBV5-1 and TRBJ1-5; a possible D gene is TRBD1 (6 bases). The sequenced sample was blood. This clonotype was sampled from a woman aged 55-69 years in good health. The CDR3 bases are TGCGCCAGCAGCCCCACGGTCACAGGGACCAATCAGCCCCAGCATTTT. Translating it yields CASSPTVTGTNQPQHF.